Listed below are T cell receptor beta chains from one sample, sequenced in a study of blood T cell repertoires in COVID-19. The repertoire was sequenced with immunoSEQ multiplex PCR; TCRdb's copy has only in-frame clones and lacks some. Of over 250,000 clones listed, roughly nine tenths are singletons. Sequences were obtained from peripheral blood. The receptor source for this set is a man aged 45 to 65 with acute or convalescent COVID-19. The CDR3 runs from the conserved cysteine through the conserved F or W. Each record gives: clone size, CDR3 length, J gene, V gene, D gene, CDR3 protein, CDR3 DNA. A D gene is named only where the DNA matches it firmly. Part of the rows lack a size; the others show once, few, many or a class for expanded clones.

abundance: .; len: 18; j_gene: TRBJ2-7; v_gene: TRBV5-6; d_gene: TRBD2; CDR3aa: CASSPPGLARTTSYEQYF; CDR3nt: TGTGCCAGCAGTCCGCCGGGACTAGCGAGAACTACCTCCTACGAGCAGTACTTC
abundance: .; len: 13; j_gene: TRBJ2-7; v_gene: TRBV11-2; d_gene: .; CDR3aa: CASSLLRGSEQYF; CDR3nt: TGTGCCAGCAGCTTACTCAGGGGCAGCGAGCAGTACTTC
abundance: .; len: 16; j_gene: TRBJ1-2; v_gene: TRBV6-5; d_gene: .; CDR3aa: CASSYSWRGANYGYTF; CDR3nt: TGTGCCAGCAGTTACTCGTGGAGGGGCGCTAACTATGGCTACACCTTC
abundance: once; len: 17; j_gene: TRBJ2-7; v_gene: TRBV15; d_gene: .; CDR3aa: CATSGIGDFGTDDEQYF; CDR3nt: TGTGCCACCAGCGGGATAGGGGACTTCGGGACAGACGACGAGCAGTACTTC
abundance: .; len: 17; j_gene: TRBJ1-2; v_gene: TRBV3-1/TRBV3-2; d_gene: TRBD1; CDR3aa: CASSQVNRGYTNYGYTF; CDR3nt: TGTGCCAGCAGCCAAGTAAACAGGGGGTATACTAACTATGGCTACACCTTC
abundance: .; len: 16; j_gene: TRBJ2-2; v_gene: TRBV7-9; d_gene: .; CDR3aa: CASPTGIQRLTGELFF; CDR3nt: TGTGCCAGCCCCACGGGAATCCAGAGACTCACCGGGGAGCTGTTTTTT
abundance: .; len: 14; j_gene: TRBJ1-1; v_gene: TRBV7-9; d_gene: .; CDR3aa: CASSSGLGNTEAFF; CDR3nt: TGTGCCAGCAGCTCAGGGTTGGGGAACACTGAAGCTTTCTTT
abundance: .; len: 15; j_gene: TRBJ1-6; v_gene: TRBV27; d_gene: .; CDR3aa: CASTERTWPDSPLHF; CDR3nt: TGTGCCAGCACCGAACGGACATGGCCGGATTCACCCCTCCACTTT
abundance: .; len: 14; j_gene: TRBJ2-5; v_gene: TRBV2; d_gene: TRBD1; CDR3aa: CASSEARGWETQYF; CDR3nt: TGTGCCAGCAGTGAAGCCAGGGGGTGGGAGACCCAGTACTTC
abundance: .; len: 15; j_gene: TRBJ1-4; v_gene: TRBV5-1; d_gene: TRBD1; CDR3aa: CASSPPGQGHEKLFF; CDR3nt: TGCGCCAGCAGCCCACCCGGACAGGGGCATGAAAAACTGTTTTTT
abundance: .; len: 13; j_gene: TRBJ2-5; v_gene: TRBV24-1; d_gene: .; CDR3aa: CATSDSSVKTQYF; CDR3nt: TGTGCCACCAGTGATTCTAGCGTAAAGACCCAGTACTTC
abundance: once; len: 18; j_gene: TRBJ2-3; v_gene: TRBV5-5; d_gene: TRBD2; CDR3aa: CASSLMPPTVGRTDTQYF; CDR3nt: TGTGCCAGCAGCTTGATGCCCCCGACAGTCGGGAGGACAGATACGCAGTATTTT
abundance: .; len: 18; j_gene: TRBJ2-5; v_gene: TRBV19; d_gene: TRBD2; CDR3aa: CASSFAASGGGGQETQYF; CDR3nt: TGTGCCAGTAGTTTTGCGGCTAGCGGGGGGGGAGGCCAAGAGACCCAGTACTTC
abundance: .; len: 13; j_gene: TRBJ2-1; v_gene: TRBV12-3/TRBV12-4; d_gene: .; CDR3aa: CASSLLANNEQFF; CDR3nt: TGTGCCAGCAGTTTACTAGCAAACAATGAGCAGTTCTTC
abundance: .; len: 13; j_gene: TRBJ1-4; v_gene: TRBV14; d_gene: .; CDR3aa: CASSQGTAEKLFF; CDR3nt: TGTGCCAGCAGCCAAGGGACAGCTGAAAAACTGTTTTTT
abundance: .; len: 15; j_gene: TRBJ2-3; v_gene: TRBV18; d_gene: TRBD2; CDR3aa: CASSRTSGDADTQYF; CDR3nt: TGTGCCAGCTCGCGGACTAGCGGGGATGCAGATACGCAGTATTTT
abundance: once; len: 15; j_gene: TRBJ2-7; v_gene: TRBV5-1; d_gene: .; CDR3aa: CASSKTAGGLYEQYF; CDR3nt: TGCGCCAGCAGTAAAACGGCAGGGGGACTCTACGAGCAGTACTTC
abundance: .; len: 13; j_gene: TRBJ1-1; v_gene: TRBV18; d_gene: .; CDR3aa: CATLGDMNTEAFF; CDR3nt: TGTGCCACCCTCGGGGACATGAACACTGAAGCTTTCTTT
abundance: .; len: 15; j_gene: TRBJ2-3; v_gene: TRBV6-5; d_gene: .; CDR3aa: CASRLGWVGTDTQYF; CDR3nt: TGTGCCAGCAGACTCGGGTGGGTCGGCACAGATACGCAGTATTTT
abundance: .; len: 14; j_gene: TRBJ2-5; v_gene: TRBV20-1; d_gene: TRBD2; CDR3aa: CSASQASGQETQYF; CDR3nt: TGCAGTGCTAGTCAGGCTAGCGGCCAAGAGACCCAGTACTTC
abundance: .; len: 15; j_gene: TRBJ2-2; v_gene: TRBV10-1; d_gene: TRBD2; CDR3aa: CASSSGGAGTGELFF; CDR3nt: TGCGCCAGCAGCTCCGGGGGGGCGGGCACCGGGGAGCTGTTTTTT
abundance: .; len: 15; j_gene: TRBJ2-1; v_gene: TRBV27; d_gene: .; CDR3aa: CASSLYPGSYNEQFF; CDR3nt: TGTGCCAGCAGTTTATATCCGGGGTCCTACAATGAGCAGTTCTTC
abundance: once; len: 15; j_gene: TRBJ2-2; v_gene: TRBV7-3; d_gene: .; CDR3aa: CASSSHLRGTGELFF; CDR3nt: TGTGCCAGCAGTTCACACCTGAGAGGCACCGGGGAGCTGTTTTTT
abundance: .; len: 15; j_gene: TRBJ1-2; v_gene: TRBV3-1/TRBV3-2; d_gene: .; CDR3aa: CASSQGEVRGYGYTF; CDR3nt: TGTGCCAGCAGCCAAGGCGAGGTCCGGGGCTATGGCTACACCTTC
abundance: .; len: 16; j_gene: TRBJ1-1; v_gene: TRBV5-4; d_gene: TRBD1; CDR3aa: CASSSPTGVGGTEAFF; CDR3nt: TGTGCCAGCAGCTCACCAACAGGGGTGGGCGGCACTGAAGCTTTCTTT
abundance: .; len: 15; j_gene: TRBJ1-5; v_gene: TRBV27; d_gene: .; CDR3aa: CASRVDNNPNQPQHF; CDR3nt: TGTGCCAGCCGCGTAGACAACAACCCAAATCAGCCCCAGCATTTT
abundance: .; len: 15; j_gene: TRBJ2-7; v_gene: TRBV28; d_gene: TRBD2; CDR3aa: CASLGEGAISYEQYF; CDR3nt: TGTGCCAGCCTCGGGGAGGGAGCTATCTCCTACGAGCAGTACTTC
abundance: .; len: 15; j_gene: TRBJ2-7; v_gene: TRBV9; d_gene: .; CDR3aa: CASSVGWGEFDEQYF; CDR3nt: TGTGCCAGCAGCGTAGGTTGGGGGGAGTTTGACGAGCAGTACTTC
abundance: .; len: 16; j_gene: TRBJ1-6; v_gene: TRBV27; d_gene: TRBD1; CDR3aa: CASSPRPGQGYSPLHF; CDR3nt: TGTGCCAGCAGTCCCAGACCGGGACAGGGGTATTCACCCCTCCACTTT
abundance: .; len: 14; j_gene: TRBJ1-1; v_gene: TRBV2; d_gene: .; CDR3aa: CASNPGQLNTEAFF; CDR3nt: TGTGCCAGCAATCCCGGACAGCTGAACACTGAAGCTTTCTTT
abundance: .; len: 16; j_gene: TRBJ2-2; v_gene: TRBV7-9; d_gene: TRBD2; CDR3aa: CASSSPSGGGTGELFF; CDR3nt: TGTGCCAGCAGCTCCCCCTCGGGGGGTGGCACCGGGGAGCTGTTTTTT
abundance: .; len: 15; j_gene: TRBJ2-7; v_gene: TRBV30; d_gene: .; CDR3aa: CAWSSAARVSYEQYF; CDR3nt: TGTGCCTGGAGTTCAGCCGCGCGGGTCTCCTACGAGCAGTACTTC
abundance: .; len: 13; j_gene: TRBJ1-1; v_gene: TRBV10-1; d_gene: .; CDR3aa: CASSDRAGTEAFF; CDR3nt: TGCGCCAGCAGTGATAGGGCGGGCACTGAAGCTTTCTTT